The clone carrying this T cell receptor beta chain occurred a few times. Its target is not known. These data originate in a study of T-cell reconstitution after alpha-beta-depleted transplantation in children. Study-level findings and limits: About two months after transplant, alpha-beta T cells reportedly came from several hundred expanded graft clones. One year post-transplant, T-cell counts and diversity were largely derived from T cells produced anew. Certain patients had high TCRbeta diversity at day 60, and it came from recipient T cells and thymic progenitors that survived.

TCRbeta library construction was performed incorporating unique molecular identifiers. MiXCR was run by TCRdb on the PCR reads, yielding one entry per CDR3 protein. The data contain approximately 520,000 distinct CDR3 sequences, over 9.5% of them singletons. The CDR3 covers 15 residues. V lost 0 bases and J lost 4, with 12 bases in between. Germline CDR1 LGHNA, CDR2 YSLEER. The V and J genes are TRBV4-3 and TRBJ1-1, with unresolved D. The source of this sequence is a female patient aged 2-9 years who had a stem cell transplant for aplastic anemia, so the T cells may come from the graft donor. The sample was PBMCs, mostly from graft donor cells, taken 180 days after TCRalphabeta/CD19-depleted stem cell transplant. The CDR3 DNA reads TGCGCCAGCAGCCAAGATGGGAAAGGGCGCACTGAAGCTTTCTTT. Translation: CASSQDGKGRTEAFF.